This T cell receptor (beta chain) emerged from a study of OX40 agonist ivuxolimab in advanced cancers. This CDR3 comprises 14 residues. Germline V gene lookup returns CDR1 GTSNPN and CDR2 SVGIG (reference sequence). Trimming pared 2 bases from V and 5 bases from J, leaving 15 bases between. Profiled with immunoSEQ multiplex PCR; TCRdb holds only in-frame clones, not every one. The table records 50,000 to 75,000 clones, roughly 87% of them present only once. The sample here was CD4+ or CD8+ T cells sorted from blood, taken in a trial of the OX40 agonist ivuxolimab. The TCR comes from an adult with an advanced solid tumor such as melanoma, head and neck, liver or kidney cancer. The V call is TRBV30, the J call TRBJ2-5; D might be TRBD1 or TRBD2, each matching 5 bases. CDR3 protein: CAWSRGPGVETQYF. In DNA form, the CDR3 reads TGTGCCTGGAGTCGGGGACCGGGCGTTGAGACCCAGTACTTC.